The rows below give T cell receptor beta chains drawn from one sample of a study of blood T cell repertoires in COVID-19. TCRdb's copy holds only in-frame clones and misses some; the assay was immunoSEQ multiplex PCR. Seen here are roughly 140,000 clones, about 86% observed once, and the top ten hold 4% to 4.5%. The sequenced sample was peripheral blood. The receptors stem from a middle-aged woman with acute or convalescent COVID-19. CDR3s include the opening cysteine and the closing phenylalanine or tryptophan. A D gene is named only where the DNA matches it firmly. Clone size is stated in some rows and not others, as once, few, many or a class when expanded.

V: TRBV7-7; size: -; J: TRBJ2-7; D: TRBD2; CDR3: CASSLHPGGGYEQYF; DNA: TGTGCCAGCAGCTTACATCCGGGGGGAGGCTACGAGCAGTACTTC
V: TRBV4-2; size: -; J: TRBJ2-3; D: TRBD2; CDR3: CASSQGKLAGADTQYF; DNA: TGTGCCAGCAGCCAAGGGAAACTAGCGGGAGCAGATACGCAGTATTTT
V: TRBV18; size: -; J: TRBJ2-7; D: TRBD2; CDR3: CASSPKGSGRTYEQYF; DNA: TGTGCCAGCTCACCAAAAGGTAGCGGGAGAACCTACGAGCAGTACTTC
V: TRBV10-1; size: -; J: TRBJ2-3; D: -; CDR3: CASSESGLNSTTDTQYF; DNA: TGCGCCAGCAGTGAGTCGGGCCTTAATTCTACCACAGATACGCAGTATTTT
V: TRBV24-1; size: -; J: TRBJ1-5; D: -; CDR3: CAARLTAQCQPQHF; DNA: TGTGCCGCAAGACTAACAGCCCAATGTCAGCCCCAGCATTTT
V: TRBV7-9; size: -; J: TRBJ2-1; D: -; CDR3: CASRAQVLQFF; DNA: TGTGCCAGCAGGGCACAGGTTTTACAGTTCTTC
V: TRBV7-9; size: once; J: TRBJ1-2; D: -; CDR3: CASSLAGRGSYGYTF; DNA: TGTGCCAGCAGCTTAGCGGGGAGGGGAAGTTATGGCTACACCTTC
V: TRBV18; size: once; J: TRBJ1-1; D: TRBD1; CDR3: CASSPLGQAGTEAFF; DNA: TGTGCCAGCTCACCACTAGGACAGGCGGGGACTGAAGCTTTCTTT
V: TRBV5-1; size: -; J: TRBJ2-7; D: -; CDR3: CASSLVIGAYEQYF; DNA: TGCGCCAGCAGCTTGGTAATAGGGGCATACGAGCAGTACTTC
V: TRBV10-3; size: -; J: TRBJ1-1; D: TRBD1; CDR3: CAIRGTDGNEAFF; DNA: TGTGCCATCAGGGGGACAGATGGGAATGAAGCTTTCTTT
V: TRBV24-1; size: -; J: TRBJ2-2; D: -; CDR3: CATSDNRFLFF; DNA: TGTGCCACCAGTGACAACAGGTTTCTGTTTTTT
V: TRBV5-6; size: -; J: TRBJ2-2; D: -; CDR3: CASSRGFPTGELFF; DNA: TGTGCCAGCAGCCGGGGTTTTCCCACCGGGGAGCTGTTTTTT
V: TRBV4-1; size: -; J: TRBJ1-5; D: TRBD1; CDR3: CASSQEGGQGGNQPQHF; DNA: TGCGCCAGCAGCCAAGAAGGGGGACAGGGAGGGAATCAGCCCCAGCATTTT
V: TRBV9; size: few; J: TRBJ1-5; D: -; CDR3: CASSEGLTGNQPQHF; DNA: TGTGCCAGCAGCGAGGGCCTGACAGGCAATCAGCCCCAGCATTTT
V: TRBV5-1; size: -; J: TRBJ1-5; D: TRBD1; CDR3: CASSSTGGDQPQHF; DNA: TGCGCCAGCAGCTCGACAGGGGGAGATCAGCCCCAGCATTTT
V: TRBV11-1; size: -; J: TRBJ2-3; D: -; CDR3: CASTSRGLEGDTQYF; DNA: TGTGCCAGCACCTCCCGAGGTCTGGAAGGAGATACGCAGTATTTT
V: TRBV6-5; size: few; J: TRBJ2-6; D: -; CDR3: CASSLQVSGANVLTF; DNA: TGTGCCAGCAGTTTACAGGTCTCTGGGGCCAACGTCCTGACTTTC
V: TRBV13; size: -; J: TRBJ1-1; D: -; CDR3: CASMRWNTEAFF; DNA: TGTGCCAGCATGAGGTGGAACACTGAAGCTTTCTTT
V: TRBV10-2; size: -; J: TRBJ1-4; D: -; CDR3: CASSGGTNEKLFF; DNA: TGCGCCAGCAGTGGTGGCACTAATGAAAAACTGTTTTTT
V: TRBV10-2; size: -; J: TRBJ2-7; D: TRBD2; CDR3: CASSESVLAGAYDEQYF; DNA: TGCGCCAGCAGTGAGTCAGTACTAGCGGGAGCATACGACGAGCAGTACTTC
V: TRBV2; size: -; J: TRBJ2-3; D: TRBD2; CDR3: CASSSYGLAGDTDTQYF; DNA: TGTGCCAGCAGCTCCTATGGACTAGCGGGAGACACAGATACGCAGTATTTT
V: TRBV19; size: -; J: TRBJ1-6; D: -; CDR3: CASSIDQAKPSANSPLHF; DNA: TGTGCCAGTAGTATAGATCAGGCGAAGCCCTCCGCAAATTCACCCCTCCACTTT
V: TRBV7-8; size: -; J: TRBJ2-7; D: -; CDR3: CASSFNRLPSYEQYF; DNA: TGTGCCAGCAGCTTTAACAGACTACCTTCCTACGAGCAGTACTTC
V: TRBV6-6; size: -; J: TRBJ2-7; D: -; CDR3: CASRPTASSYEQYF; DNA: TGTGCCAGCAGACCTACTGCGAGCTCCTACGAGCAGTACTTC
V: TRBV6-5; size: -; J: TRBJ1-1; D: -; CDR3: CASSSPRGGTEAFF; DNA: TGTGCCAGCAGTTCCCCCCGGGGGGGCACTGAAGCTTTCTTT
V: TRBV9; size: -; J: TRBJ2-2; D: TRBD1; CDR3: CASSGQGADTGELFF; DNA: TGTGCCAGCAGCGGACAGGGGGCTGACACCGGGGAGCTGTTTTTT
V: TRBV14; size: -; J: TRBJ1-2; D: -; CDR3: CASSQPGQSYGYTF; DNA: TGTGCCAGCAGCCAGCCCGGACAGTCCTATGGCTACACCTTC
V: TRBV19; size: -; J: TRBJ2-5; D: -; CDR3: CASSAPGTPPGTQYF; DNA: TGTGCCAGTAGTGCTCCCGGGACACCCCCGGGGACCCAGTACTTC
V: TRBV4-3; size: -; J: TRBJ2-7; D: -; CDR3: CASSQGLTDEQYF; DNA: TGCGCCAGCAGCCAAGGACTGACGGACGAGCAGTACTTC
V: TRBV29-1; size: -; J: TRBJ2-7; D: TRBD1; CDR3: CSVETGGYEQYF; DNA: TGCAGCGTTGAGACAGGGGGCTACGAGCAGTACTTC
V: TRBV19; size: -; J: TRBJ2-7; D: TRBD1; CDR3: CASIQGRPYEQYF; DNA: TGTGCCAGTATACAGGGGCGACCCTACGAGCAGTACTTC
V: TRBV7-6; size: -; J: TRBJ1-1; D: TRBD1; CDR3: CASSVNRGLRYTEAFF; DNA: TGTGCCAGCAGCGTAAACAGGGGGCTAAGGTACACTGAAGCTTTCTTT
V: TRBV7-2; size: -; J: TRBJ2-1; D: TRBD2; CDR3: CASSLELTSGYNEQFF; DNA: TGTGCCAGCAGCTTAGAGCTTACTAGCGGATACAATGAGCAGTTCTTC
V: TRBV7-2; size: -; J: TRBJ2-1; D: TRBD2; CDR3: CASSFWSAGDYNEQFF; DNA: TGTGCCAGCAGCTTTTGGTCGGCGGGGGACTACAATGAGCAGTTCTTC
V: TRBV6-4; size: -; J: TRBJ2-3; D: -; CDR3: CASSDSSSGPTDTQYF; DNA: TGTGCCAGCAGTGACTCGAGTTCAGGGCCCACAGATACGCAGTATTTT
V: TRBV28; size: -; J: TRBJ1-6; D: -; CDR3: CASSSEGGLYSPLHF; DNA: TGTGCCAGCAGTTCGGAGGGGGGGCTTTATTCACCCCTCCACTTT
V: TRBV5-1; size: few; J: TRBJ2-7; D: -; CDR3: CASSLGLHEQYF; DNA: TGCGCCAGCAGCTTGGGACTCCACGAGCAGTACTTC
V: TRBV29-1; size: -; J: TRBJ1-1; D: -; CDR3: CSVRDTGNTEAFF; DNA: TGCAGCGTGAGGGACACGGGCAACACTGAAGCTTTCTTT
V: TRBV29-1; size: -; J: TRBJ2-7; D: -; CDR3: CSVVTADYEQYF; DNA: TGCAGCGTTGTGACAGCAGACTACGAGCAGTACTTC
V: TRBV7-3; size: -; J: TRBJ2-2; D: TRBD1; CDR3: CASSPLQGAGELFF; DNA: TGTGCCAGCAGCCCACTACAGGGGGCCGGGGAGCTGTTTTTT
V: TRBV14; size: -; J: TRBJ1-2; D: -; CDR3: CASSPSWRVGYGYTF; DNA: TGTGCCAGCAGCCCCTCTTGGCGGGTAGGCTATGGCTACACCTTC
V: TRBV4-1; size: -; J: TRBJ1-5; D: TRBD1; CDR3: CASSQTPGQGEPQHF; DNA: TGCGCCAGCAGCCAAACACCGGGACAGGGAGAGCCCCAGCATTTT
V: TRBV9; size: -; J: TRBJ2-7; D: -; CDR3: CASSPRVGEYEQYF; DNA: TGTGCCAGCAGCCCTAGAGTTGGGGAGTACGAGCAGTACTTC
V: TRBV9; size: -; J: TRBJ2-7; D: -; CDR3: CASSPGQNWPYEQYF; DNA: TGTGCCAGCAGCCCCGGACAGAACTGGCCCTACGAGCAGTACTTC
V: TRBV7-2; size: -; J: TRBJ1-2; D: TRBD1; CDR3: CASTLTGTLSGYTF; DNA: TGTGCCAGCACCCTGACAGGGACCCTAAGTGGCTACACCTTC
V: TRBV2; size: -; J: TRBJ1-1; D: -; CDR3: CASSDRGGDTEAFF; DNA: TGTGCCAGCAGTGATAGGGGAGGCGACACTGAAGCTTTCTTT
V: TRBV7-6; size: -; J: TRBJ2-5; D: TRBD1; CDR3: CASSADRMYQETQYF; DNA: TGTGCCAGCAGTGCGGACAGGATGTACCAAGAGACCCAGTACTTC
V: TRBV28; size: once; J: TRBJ2-7; D: -; CDR3: CASSLPGTQKYEQYF; DNA: TGTGCCAGCAGTTTACCAGGGACTCAGAAATACGAGCAGTACTTC
V: TRBV7-3; size: -; J: TRBJ2-3; D: -; CDR3: CASSKSPGETDTQYF; DNA: TGTGCCAGCAGCAAATCTCCGGGAGAAACAGATACGCAGTATTTT
V: TRBV25-1; size: -; J: TRBJ1-1; D: -; CDR3: CASSEFRNTEAFF; DNA: TGTGCCAGCAGTGAATTTAGGAACACTGAAGCTTTCTTT
V: TRBV5-5; size: -; J: TRBJ2-6; D: TRBD1; CDR3: CASSLGPGQTSGANVLTF; DNA: TGTGCCAGCAGCTTGGGACCGGGACAGACATCTGGGGCCAACGTCCTGACTTTC
V: TRBV5-1; size: -; J: TRBJ2-5; D: -; CDR3: CASSLGSNSGETQYF; DNA: TGCGCCAGCAGCTTGGGATCCAACAGCGGAGAGACCCAGTACTTC
V: TRBV2; size: few; J: TRBJ2-7; D: -; CDR3: CASSRSYEQYF; DNA: TGTGCCAGCAGTAGGAGCTACGAGCAGTACTTC